These T cell receptor beta chains were read from a single sample in a study of shared clonotypes between healthy human individuals. Some clones are missing from TCRdb's copy, which holds only in-frame ones; the method was immunoSEQ multiplex PCR. Of roughly 480,000 clones detected, 65% to 80% appear once; the ten largest clones hold 10% to 15%. Sequencing was done on a sample of PBMCs. These receptor sequences come from a woman aged 35 to 49 in good health. Some clones in this sample may be carry-over from other donors' samples. Each CDR3 is given with its conserved first and last residue. The D gene is left open where the match is weak. Clone size appears in some rows only: once, few, many, or a class for an expanded clone.

size,V,D,J,CDR3,DNA
once,TRBV4-2,TRBD2,TRBJ2-1,CASSQEGTTKYNEQFF,TGTGCCAGCAGCCAAGAAGGGACTACCAAATACAATGAGCAGTTCTTC
-,TRBV28,-,TRBJ2-3,CASSFPGADTQYF,TGTGCCAGCAGTTTCCCCGGAGCAGATACGCAGTATTTT
-,TRBV7-2,-,TRBJ1-3,CASSPNQGDTIYF,TGTGCCAGCAGCCCTAACCAGGGAGACACCATATATTTT
-,TRBV9,TRBD2,TRBJ2-3,CASSVSGTSGRDTQYF,TGTGCCAGCAGCGTATCGGGGACTAGCGGGAGGGATACGCAGTATTTT
-,TRBV5-4,-,TRBJ2-1,CASSLGGGTSYNEQFF,TGTGCCAGCAGCTTGGGAGGCGGAACCTCCTACAATGAGCAGTTCTTC
-,TRBV2,-,TRBJ1-5,CASSAGAAPGQPQHF,TGTGCCAGCAGCGCTGGGGCAGCTCCAGGTCAGCCCCAGCATTTT
-,TRBV29-1,TRBD1,TRBJ1-2,CSVVTGGIGGYTF,TGCAGCGTGGTGACAGGGGGTATCGGTGGCTACACCTTC
-,TRBV27,-,TRBJ1-3,CASSLGRGNTIYF,TGTGCCAGCAGTTTAGGCAGGGGAAACACCATATATTTT
-,TRBV18,-,TRBJ2-5,CASSPLGSWQETQYF,TGTGCCAGCTCACCACTCGGATCGTGGCAAGAGACCCAGTACTTC
-,TRBV7-2,-,TRBJ1-5,CASSSTPNQPQHF,TGTGCCAGCAGCTCGACTCCCAATCAGCCCCAGCATTTT
few,TRBV7-2,-,TRBJ2-3,CASSPGTYSTDTQYF,TGTGCCAGCAGCCCCGGGACTTATAGCACAGATACGCAGTATTTT
few,TRBV5-6,-,TRBJ2-7,CASSNPGHDYEQYF,TGTGCCAGCAGCAACCCGGGACACGACTACGAGCAGTACTTC
-,TRBV7-2,-,TRBJ2-4,CASSSGTAKNIQYF,TGTGCCAGCAGCTCCGGGACAGCCAAAAACATTCAGTACTTC
-,TRBV28,TRBD2,TRBJ2-1,CASSLGPGLILPTTNSDEQFF,TGTGCCAGCAGTTTGGGACCGGGACTAATCTTACCCACTACAAATAGCGATGAGCAGTTCTTC